The 21 T cell receptor beta chains below were found in one sample sequenced in a study of cytomegalovirus exposure and HLA in healthy donors. It was with 60 Vbeta and 13 Jbeta primers that the PCR ran. Sequencing was performed with immunoSEQ multiplex PCR; in TCRdb, only in-frame clones are kept and a portion is missing. This sample has over 150,000 clones, with roughly 74% found just once. What was sequenced was PBMCs. Receptors were obtained from a man between 18 and 29 years old in good health and CMV-seronegative.

On this clone: An end of the junction differs from the germline gene, which may be a read error. This chain joins TRBV7-9 and TRBJ1-6; D is undetermined. The CDR3 has 14 residues. CDR1 and CDR2 (germline): SEHNR, FQNEAQ (reference sequence). DNA of the CDR3: TGTTCCAGCAGCTTAGGCCAGGTCTTCTCACCCCTCCACTTT. Its protein is CSSSLGQVFSPLHF.

The chain has TRBV5-6 and TRBJ2-5, with D unclear. Per the germline V gene, CDR1 is SGHDT and CDR2 is YYEEEE. V was trimmed by 4 bases and J by 1 base, leaving 11 bases between them. CDR3 length equals 14 residues. CDR3 protein: CASSPPGSQETQYF. The CDR3 DNA follows: TGTGCCAGCAGCCCCCCGGGTAGCCAAGAGACCCAGTACTTC.

The rearrangement uses TRBV19 and TRBJ1-5, with 8 bases matching TRBD1. The CDR3 sequence is 15 residues long. V was clipped by 3 bases and J by 6 bases; unmatched bases: 7. Germline V gives CDR1 LNHDA, CDR2 SQIVND (reference sequence). CDR3 sequence: CASSILRQGIQPQHF. The CDR3 region has the DNA TGTGCCAGTAGTATTCTCCGACAGGGGATTCAGCCCCAGCATTTT.

The rearrangement uses TRBV28 and TRBJ1-3; D is perhaps TRBD1 (6 bases). The CDR3 is made up of 15 amino acids. The germline V and J ends were trimmed by 6 bases and 0 bases, with 12 bases remaining between them. CDR1 MDHEN and CDR2 SYDVKM come from the germline V gene. As DNA, the CDR3 is TGTGCCAGCAGGGGGGCAGCCCTCTCTGGAAACACCATATATTTT. Its translation: CASRGAALSGNTIYF.

This clone appeared a single time. CDR3 in DNA: TGCGCCAGCAGCTTGGGACAGGGGGCAAGTCAGCCCCAGCATTTT. This translates into CASSLGQGASQPQHF. The gene calls are TRBV5-1 and TRBJ1-5; 10 bases line up with TRBD1. The length of the CDR3 is 15 residues. V dropped 0 bases and J dropped 6; count of bases not matched to a gene: 3. Germline V lookup: CDR1 SGHRS, CDR2 YFSETQ.

This clone has only a few counts. This sequence joins TRBV20-1 and TRBJ2-7; maybe TRBD1 (5 bases). Germline V lookup: CDR1 DFQATT, CDR2 SNEGSKA (reference sequence). V was clipped by 3 bases and J by 12 bases, with 15 bases between them. CDR3 size: 11 residues. For the CDR3, the DNA is TGCAGTGCTAGCGTCGGCAGGGTTCGGTACTTC. It is translated as CSASVGRVRYF.

The chain carries TRBV5-1 and TRBJ2-7; possible D gene TRBD1, 5 bases. V was shortened by 0 bases and J by 3 bases, with 19 bases between the two germline ends. The CDR3 sequence is 17 residues long. Per germline, CDR1 SGHRS and CDR2 YFSETQ. The CDR3 region has the DNA TGCGCCAGCAGCTTGGGGCAGGGCACCTTCCCCTTCTACGAGCAGTACTTC. It encodes CASSLGQGTFPFYEQYF.

The chain employs TRBV27 and TRBJ2-3, with no clear D. The V end was cut by 5 bases, the J end by 2 bases, with 11 bases between. The CDR3 is 14 residues long. Germline V CDR1 and CDR2: MNHEY, SMNVEV (reference sequence). The CDR3 loop is CASSQAKDTDTQYF. CDR3 nucleotides: TGTGCCAGCAGTCAGGCGAAAGACACAGATACGCAGTATTTT.

The chain joins TRBV19 to TRBJ1-2; the match to TRBD1 covers 7 bases. The CDR3 is 13 residues long. Germline V gene lookup returns CDR1 LNHDA and CDR2 SQIVND (reference sequence). J lost 6 bases, V lost 5 bases, and 6 bases had no gene match. In nucleotides, the CDR3 is TGTGCCAGTAGTCCCCGGACAGGAGATGGCTACACCTTC. This codes for CASSPRTGDGYTF.

The chain is built from TRBV29-1 and TRBJ2-5; D remains ambiguous. Germline loops: CDR1 SQVTM, CDR2 ANQGSEA. Trimming removed 4 bases at V and 5 bases at J, with 14 bases between. The CDR3 covers 13 residues. In DNA form, the CDR3 reads TGCAGCGTTGGTCCATCTGTCGGGGAGACCCAGTACTTC. Translating gives CSVGPSVGETQYF.

This sequence joins TRBV19 and TRBJ1-1; D gene ambiguous. Germline assignment: CDR1 LNHDA and CDR2 SQIVND (reference sequence). This CDR3 has 13 residues. V was trimmed by 4 bases and J by 1 base, leaving 7 bases between them. DNA of the CDR3: TGTGCCAGTAGTACGTTCTCGAACACTGAAGCTTTCTTT. Amino acid sequence: CASSTFSNTEAFF. Full variable domain (outside the CDR3, taken from reference TRBV19 and TRBJ1-1): DGGITQSPKYLFRKEGQNVTLSCEQNLNHDAMYWYRQDPGQGLRLIYYSQIVNDFQKGDIAEGYSVSREKKESFPLTVTSAQKNPTAFYLCASSTFSNTEAFFGQGTRLTVV.

This clone was counted only a few times. CDR3 residues: CASSPPGLAGTGELFF. CDR3 DNA: TGCGCCAGCAGCCCACCGGGACTAGCGGGTACCGGGGAGCTGTTTTTT. This chain connects TRBV4-1 to TRBJ2-2, with 12 bases that match TRBD2. CDR3 length equals 16 residues. Germline V gene sequence: CDR1 MGHRA, CDR2 YSYEKL. The trim removed 4 bases at V and 5 bases at J, leaving 5 bases unmatched.

The gene calls are TRBV2 and TRBJ1-1; TRBD1 aligns across 7 bases. The V segment lost 5 bases and the J segment 4 bases; nucleotides outside the gene matches: 4. Germline V CDR1 and CDR2: SNHLY, FYNNEI. CDR3 length equals 13 residues. As DNA, the CDR3 is TGTGCCAGCAGTACAGGGGCGGGCACTGAAGCTTTCTTT. Its translation: CASSTGAGTEAFF.

The chain uses TRBV7-2 and TRBJ2-7; 14 bases line up with TRBD2. The length of the CDR3 is 17 residues. Losses at the gene ends were 5 bases for V and 5 bases for J; bases not matched to a gene: 11. The germline gives CDR1 SGHTA, CDR2 FQGNSA. CDR3 amino acids: CASSGRTSGGRGHEQYF. CDR3 nucleotides: TGTGCCAGCAGCGGAAGGACTAGCGGGGGGAGGGGACACGAGCAGTACTTC.

This sequence joins TRBV10-3 and TRBJ2-7; TRBD2 is a possible D gene (7 bases). Trimming took 10 bases from V and 3 from J, leaving 22 bases between them. Germline V gene lookup returns CDR1 ENHRY and CDR2 SYGVKD. CDR3 length: 15 amino acids. The CDR3 bases are TGTGCCAGCCTCTACATTGCGGGGGCGTACTACGAGCAGTACTTC. As protein: CASLYIAGAYYEQYF.

V gene TRBV13 combines with J gene TRBJ1-1; D uncertain. CDR1 PRHDT and CDR2 FYEKMQ come from the germline V gene (reference sequence). This CDR3 is 13 amino acids long. Trimming removed 5 bases from V and 2 bases from J, with 9 bases in between. The CDR3 coding sequence is TGTGCCAGCAGCCCGGGAGGAAACACTGAAGCTTTCTTT. It specifies CASSPGGNTEAFF.

This clone occurred once. V is TRBV19 and J is TRBJ1-5; no definite D call. V lost 3 bases and J lost 0, with 9 bases in between. The CDR3 totals 15 residues. CDR1 is LNHDA, CDR2 SQIVND, per germline (reference sequence). The CDR3 sequence: CASSMYSYSNQPQHF. In nucleotides, the CDR3 is TGTGCCAGTAGTATGTACAGTTATAGCAATCAGCCCCAGCATTTT.

The V gene is TRBV7-9, the J gene TRBJ2-7; 7 bases are shared with TRBD1. This CDR3 has 13 residues. The V gene's germline CDR1 is SEHNR and CDR2 FQNEAQ (reference sequence). V shed 1 base and J 5 bases; nucleotides not matched to a gene: 2. The CDR3 DNA sequence: TGTGCCAGCAGCTTAGGGGGACAGAACGAGCAGTACGTC. Protein: CASSLGGQNEQYV.

The CDR3 protein is CASSLPPATSGGREQFF. The CDR3 nucleotides read TGTGCCAGCAGCCTCCCCCCCGCCACTAGCGGGGGGCGTGAGCAGTTCTTC. V is TRBV4-2 and J is TRBJ2-1; 12 nucleotides agree with TRBD2. Germline V gene lookup returns CDR1 LGHNA and CDR2 YNFKEQ. CDR3 length: 17 residues. V was clipped by 4 bases and J by 9 bases; unmatched bases: 13.

The chain's CDR3 is CASRIGQMYQETQYF. CDR3 DNA: TGCGCCAGCAGGATAGGACAGATGTACCAAGAGACCCAGTACTTC. The chain links TRBV5-1 to TRBJ2-5; maybe TRBD1 (6 bases). The CDR3 consists of 15 residues. Germline loops: CDR1 SGHRS, CDR2 YFSETQ. The V gene lost 5 bases and the J gene lost 0 bases, with 14 bases spanning the gap.

The J gene is TRBJ2-1, the V gene TRBV2; D unclear. Germline V lookup: CDR1 SNHLY, CDR2 FYNNEI. The CDR3 has 14 amino acids. V shed 2 bases and J shed 7 bases, with 12 bases lying between them. The DNA for the CDR3 is TGTGCCAGCAGTGAAAGACCCCTAGTGAATGAGCAGTTCTTC. Residues: CASSERPLVNEQFF.